This T cell receptor (beta chain) originates from a study of post-analysis software for immune sequencing data. The CDR3 totals 16 residues. In germline, CDR1 is LNHNV, CDR2 YYDKDF (reference sequence). V dropped 1 base and J dropped 3 bases, with 13 bases sitting between them. For this clonotype: The antigen is undetermined.

Prepared libraries of TCR beta cDNA carried unique molecular identifiers. It was from roughly 1 to 10 million T cells that around 500,000 cDNA molecules came. TCRdb redid the calling of the PCR reads with MiXCR, one entry per CDR3 protein. The profile shows fewer than 850,000 distinct CDR3 sequences, roughly 27% of them singletons. Study-wide results and caveats: Controls had significantly higher normalized Chao1 diversity than multiple sclerosis patients. The five TRBV segments detected at higher frequency in patients than in controls included TRBV5-6, TRBV5-1 and TRBV20-1.

This chain uses TRBV15 with TRBJ1-5; no clear D. This sequence was found in a girl aged 10 to 17 with multiple sclerosis. The sequenced material came from blood. Here the CDR3 DNA reads TGTGCCACCAGCAGAGCCGGTGCCGGATACAATCAGCCCCAGCATTTT. It specifies CATSRAGAGYNQPQHF.